This paragraph covers one T cell receptor (beta chain) sequence. Its antigen is unknown. Trimming shortened V by 0 bases and J by 5 bases, and 11 bases separated the two germline ends. There are 14 residues in the CDR3. Germline values: CDR1 SGHRS, CDR2 YFSETQ. Stable Graves' hyperthyroidism meant no ophthalmopathy progression within 18 months. It was uncontrolled infection, other autoimmune disease, pregnancy or lactation that excluded patients. Amplified TCR beta CDR3 regions derived from RNA transcripts. Primed by the HTBI set, a first-round RT-PCR was run on the TCR CDR3. Each CDR3 protein is one row after TCRdb ran MiXCR on the multiplex PCR reads. The table records around 540,000 distinct CDR3 sequences, 46% of them present only once. These data belong to a study of T cells in Graves' hyperthyroidism and ophthalmopathy. Whole-study findings and limits: Ophthalmopathy, which appeared later, was predicted by the model a median around 6.5 months before onset. Blood also showed most of the thyroid clonotypes that were expanded above 0.001.

The sample was peripheral blood or thyroid tissue (not recorded which). The sequence was collected from a woman aged 18-29 years with Graves' hyperthyroidism. The rearrangement links TRBV5-1 to TRBJ1-1; weak D call: TRBD1 (5 bases). CDR3 loop: CASSLGGAWTEAFF. CDR3 nucleotide sequence: TGCGCCAGCAGCTTGGGGGGCGCATGGACTGAAGCTTTCTTT.